What follows are 18 T cell receptor beta chains derived from one specimen sequenced in a study of cytotoxic CD8 clonotypes in ibrutinib-treated CLL. Clones were sequenced by immunoSEQ multiplex PCR, and TCRdb holds only the in-frame ones, with some missing. This sample yields about 130,000 clones, of which 80% to 90% are seen a single time; approximately 3.5% belongs to the top ten. Sequenced material: PBMCs, taken after 24 months of ibrutinib treatment. The receptor set was obtained from a human donor with chronic lymphocytic leukemia.

The chain links TRBV5-1 to TRBJ2-7; 14 positions agree with TRBD2. With V trimmed by 3 bases and J by 3 bases, 8 bases remained unmatched. CDR1 and CDR2 from the germline V gene are SGHRS and YFSETQ. The CDR3 has 17 amino acids. As DNA, the CDR3 is TGCGCCAGCAGCTGGAGGACTAGCGGGGGGATCATCTACGAGCAGTACTTC. Amino acids: CASSWRTSGGIIYEQYF.

The chain uses TRBV5-1 and TRBJ1-1, with 7 bases identical to TRBD1. With 4 bases clipped from V and 0 bases from J, the junction kept 6 bases outside the gene matches. This CDR3 contains 15 residues. The V gene's germline CDR1 is SGHRS and CDR2 YFSETQ. In DNA form, the CDR3 reads TGCGCCAGCAGCGAGGGGGCGGCAGTGAACACTGAAGCTTTCTTT. This gives the protein CASSEGAAVNTEAFF.

The chain couples TRBV6-5 to TRBJ2-7, with D possibly being TRBD1 (5 bases). CDR1 is MNHEY and CDR2 is SVGAGI in the germline V gene. The CDR3 runs to 14 residues. V was shortened by 3 bases and J by 3 bases, with 12 bases between the two germline ends. The CDR3 DNA reads TGTGCCAGCAGTTATTCCACAGGATTCTACGAGCAGTACTTC. Translation: CASSYSTGFYEQYF.

The chain employs TRBV29-1 and TRBJ2-1, with a possible D match to TRBD2 (6 bases). The CDR3 consists of 14 residues. The V gene's germline CDR1 is SQVTM and CDR2 ANQGSEA. V was shortened by 4 bases and J by 0 bases, with 10 bases between the two germline ends. Here the CDR3 DNA reads TGCAGCGTTGGGGGGGACCCCTCCTACAATGAGCAGTTCTTC. It translates to CSVGGDPSYNEQFF.

V and J are TRBV5-6 and TRBJ2-6; a weak D match, TRBD2 (7 bases). Trimming removed 0 bases from V and 0 bases from J, with 13 bases in between. The CDR3 has 18 amino acids. Germline V gene data show CDR1 as SGHDT and CDR2 as YYEEEE. The CDR3 sequence is CASSLGAGALSGANVLTF. CDR3 nucleotide sequence: TGTGCCAGCAGCTTGGGTGCGGGGGCGCTCTCTGGGGCCAACGTCCTGACTTTC.

A few counts support this clone. The chain combines TRBV6-1 with TRBJ2-7; a weak D match, TRBD1 (5 bases). CDR1 is MNHNS and CDR2 is SASEGT in the germline V gene. V was shortened by 3 bases and J by 5 bases, with 8 bases between the two germline ends. The CDR3 is 12 amino acids. The CDR3 is CASSEEGDEQYF. The CDR3 nucleotides are TGTGCCAGCAGTGAGGAAGGGGACGAGCAGTACTTC.

The chain's CDR3 is CASSQDWGDSLSYEQYF. The DNA of the CDR3 is TGCGCCAGCAGCCAAGATTGGGGGGACAGCCTCTCCTACGAGCAGTACTTC. The chain combines TRBV4-1 with TRBJ2-7; TRBD1 might be the D (7 bases). Trimming took 0 bases from V and 0 from J, leaving 15 bases between them. The CDR3 loop spans 17 amino acids. In germline, CDR1 is MGHRA, CDR2 YSYEKL.

V usage is TRBV7-2 and J usage is TRBJ2-3; TRBD2 matches at 8 bases. Trimming removed 4 bases from V and 7 bases from J; junction bases left unmatched: 4. This CDR3 is built from 13 residues. From germline, CDR1 is SGHTA and CDR2 FQGNSA. The CDR3 here is CASSSGTRNTQYF. The CDR3 coding sequence is TGTGCCAGCAGCTCGGGGACTAGGAATACGCAGTATTTT.

The V gene is TRBV19, the J gene TRBJ2-2; the D call may be TRBD1 or TRBD2 (5 bases each). Trimming took 5 bases from V and 0 from J, leaving 7 bases between them. CDR1 and CDR2 from the germline V gene are LNHDA and SQIVND (reference sequence). The CDR3 spans 14 residues. The CDR3 spells CASSPGPNTGELFF. In DNA, the CDR3 is TGTGCCAGTAGTCCGGGACCGAACACCGGGGAGCTGTTTTTT.

This clone has just a few counts. V usage is TRBV7-9 and J usage is TRBJ2-2; weak D call: TRBD1 (6 bases). The V end was cut by 5 bases, the J end by 4 bases, with 8 bases between. The germline V gene has CDR1 SEHNR and CDR2 FQNEAQ (reference sequence). The CDR3 sequence is 13 residues long. This chain's CDR3 is CASSPGVTGELFF. DNA for the CDR3: TGTGCCAGCAGCCCAGGGGTCACCGGGGAGCTGTTTTTT.

The rearrangement joins TRBV28 to TRBJ1-4; TRBD1 is a possible D gene (5 bases). V was pared by 4 bases and J by 7 bases, with 19 bases between. Per the germline V gene, CDR1 is MDHEN and CDR2 is SYDVKM. The CDR3 loop spans 16 amino acids. CDR3 sequence: CASSSRLAGLGEKLFF. CDR3 sequence (DNA): TGTGCCAGCAGTTCCAGACTGGCAGGGCTGGGTGAAAAACTGTTTTTT.

The count of this clone is one. The chain joins TRBV11-1 to TRBJ1-1; a possible D gene is TRBD1 (5 bases). V lost 5 bases and J lost 0, with 16 bases in between. Germline-derived CDR1 and CDR2 are SGHAT and FQDESV (reference sequence). The CDR3 runs 16 residues. The chain's CDR3 is CASSARRQRLNTEAFF. Here the CDR3 DNA reads TGTGCCAGCAGCGCAAGAAGACAGAGATTGAACACTGAAGCTTTCTTT. The full variable domain, rest sourced from reference TRBV11-1 and TRBJ1-1, is EAEVAQSPRYKITEKSQAVAFWCDPISGHATLYWYRQILGQGPELLVQFQDESVVDDSQLPKDRFSAERLKGVDSTLKIQPAELGDSAMYLCASSARRQRLNTEAFFGQGTRLTVV.

Here the CDR3 DNA reads TGTGCCAGCAGTTTACGGGGGGGAAATGAAAAACTGTTTTTT. Protein sequence: CASSLRGGNEKLFF. The V call is TRBV28, the J call TRBJ1-4, with D possibly TRBD1 on 5 matching bases. From germline, CDR1 is MDHEN and CDR2 SYDVKM. CDR3 length: 14 residues. The ends were cut back, 2 bases at V and 5 bases at J, with 9 bases in the middle.

This chain connects TRBV19 to TRBJ1-5, with 7 bases fitting TRBD1. The V gene's germline CDR1 is LNHDA and CDR2 SQIVND (reference sequence). CDR3 length: 17 amino acids. With V trimmed by 3 bases and J by 3 bases, 11 bases remained unmatched. The CDR3 reads CASSMRNRGGDNQPQHF. The CDR3 DNA reads TGTGCCAGTAGTATGAGAAACAGGGGCGGGGACAATCAGCCCCAGCATTTT.

J is TRBJ1-2 and V is TRBV30; D might be TRBD1 (5 bases). V was cut by 3 bases and J by 8 bases, with 10 bases left in between. Germline V gene lookup returns CDR1 GTSNPN and CDR2 SVGIG (reference sequence). The CDR3 is 11 amino acids. The CDR3 DNA is TGTGCCTGGAGCCCCGGGGCCGGCTACACCTTC. Translation: CAWSPGAGYTF.

This clone was seen more than once but under ten times. V and J are TRBV30 and TRBJ2-5; 11 bases line up with TRBD1. This CDR3 is 15 amino acids long. Germline trimming cut 3 bases from V and 5 bases from J; bases unmatched to any gene: 8. The V gene's germline CDR1 is GTSNPN and CDR2 SVGIG (reference sequence). CDR3 in amino acids: CAWSSGQGVGETQYF. The DNA for the CDR3 is TGTGCCTGGAGCTCGGGACAGGGGGTTGGGGAGACCCAGTACTTC.

The chain recombines TRBV4-2 with TRBJ2-3, with 10 bases matching TRBD2. The length of the CDR3 is 18 residues. Per the germline V gene, CDR1 is LGHNA and CDR2 is YNFKEQ. The trim removed 3 bases at V and 6 bases at J, leaving 15 bases unmatched. The CDR3 is CASSHRRPSGGSSDTQYF. The CDR3 nucleotides read TGTGCCAGCAGCCACCGCCGCCCTAGCGGGGGTTCAAGTGATACGCAGTATTTT.

The chain joins TRBV28 to TRBJ2-1, with a tentative D call TRBD1 (5 bases). The CDR3 has 15 amino acids. V was shortened by 3 bases and J by 4 bases, with 13 bases between the two germline ends. Per germline, CDR1 MDHEN and CDR2 SYDVKM. DNA for the CDR3: TGTGCCAGCAGTTTGGGCAGGGCGGAGTACAATGAGCAGTTCTTC. This translates into CASSLGRAEYNEQFF.